This entry features one T cell receptor (beta chain) sequence. As originally analysed: Amplification of reference gene primers provided the estimated nucleated cell counts. Assay used: immunoSEQ multiplex PCR; TCRdb lists only in-frame clones, some missing. V and J calls and clone size are copied from that table; D and trimming were computed from the DNA. Here the sample spans around 270,000 clones, roughly 90% being singletons. This record comes from a study of blood T cell repertoires in COVID-19. Germline CDR1 SGHNT, CDR2 YYREEE (reference sequence). This CDR3 comprises 15 residues. V lost 0 bases and J lost 5, with 14 bases in between.

Input material: peripheral blood. The rearrangement uses TRBV5-4 and TRBJ1-2; maybe TRBD1 (6 bases). This clonotype was obtained from a man aged 40-49 years with acute or convalescent COVID-19. CDR3 nucleotide sequence: TGTGCCAGCAGCTTGGCCCCCGGACAGTCTTATGGCTACACCTTC. Translated, it gives CASSLAPGQSYGYTF.